The 4 T cell receptor beta chains listed next were all sequenced from one sample in a study of shared clonotypes between healthy human individuals. Sequencing used immunoSEQ multiplex PCR; TCRdb keeps in-frame clones, though not all of them. This table has more than 900,000 clones, around three quarters appearing once. The sequencing input was memory CD4+ T cells from PBMCs. Indicated subset: CD45RA-negative fraction. The receptors shown here come from a man aged 18 to 30 in good health. Some clones in this sample may be carry-over from other donors' samples.

The rearrangement joins TRBV19 to TRBJ1-2; D gene ambiguous. Looked up from germline, CDR1 is LNHDA and CDR2 is SQIVND (reference sequence). This CDR3 contains 16 residues. Trimming left V 2 bases short and J 5 bases short, with 18 bases between. The CDR3 sequence is CASSILASSGDYGYTF. CDR3 DNA sequence: TGTGCCAGTAGTATATTGGCAAGCTCCGGTGATTATGGCTACACCTTC. The full variable domain, rest sourced from reference TRBV19 and TRBJ1-2, is DGGITQSPKYLFRKEGQNVTLSCEQNLNHDAMYWYRQDPGQGLRLIYYSQIVNDFQKGDIAEGYSVSREKKESFPLTVTSAQKNPTAFYLCASSILASSGDYGYTFGSGTRLTVV.

This chain joins TRBV18 and TRBJ1-2; 8 bases match TRBD1. V was clipped by 0 bases and J by 4 bases; unmatched bases: 4. The CDR3 sequence is 15 residues long. Germline assignment: CDR1 KGHSH and CDR2 LQKENI. This CDR3 reads CASSPPGQATYGYTF. CDR3 sequence (DNA): TGTGCCAGCTCACCACCGGGACAGGCGACCTATGGCTACACCTTC.

This chain connects TRBV2 to TRBJ1-5, with D possibly matching TRBD1 (6 bases). Germline-derived CDR1 and CDR2 are SNHLY and FYNNEI. The V and J ends lost 1 base and 2 bases respectively, with 6 bases between them. CDR3 length: 14 amino acids. In nucleotides, the CDR3 is TGTGCCAGCAGTGAAGGACAGGGCAATCAGCCCCAGCATTTT. It yields the protein CASSEGQGNQPQHF.

With respect to this clone: Other DNA sequences in the sample encode the same CDR3. This chain uses TRBV18 with TRBJ1-2, with a tentative D call TRBD1 (5 bases). The CDR3 length is 13 residues. Looked up from germline, CDR1 is KGHSH and CDR2 is LQKENI. Trimming took 6 bases from V and 2 from J, leaving 10 bases between them. CDR3 in amino acids: CASSLDRNYGYTF. The CDR3 nucleotides read TGTGCCAGCTCTCTAGACAGAAACTATGGCTACACCTTC.